Below are 22 T cell receptor beta chains sequenced from a single sample in a study of radiation and T cells in renal cell carcinoma (dated by TCRdb to about 2020). Receptors were amplified or captured by the immunoSEQ multiplex PCR assay. This immuneACCESS table, as held by TCRdb, lists in-frame sequences with V and J called but not all clones. Of the missing ones, under half trace to an unresolved V gene in checked studies; the others have no known cause. The sample table shows around 10,000 clones, and approximately 62% are seen once. The ten biggest clones cover 16% of the sample. In light of the paper, this sample's time point label describes: tumor resected at nephrectomy. This sample's treatment or condition label indicates: 15 Gy SBRT to primary tumor, nephrectomy 4 weeks later. Specimen: tumor tissue, collected from a patient whose treatment included radiotherapy and nephrectomy. These receptors all stem from a woman between 50 and 59 years old with renal cell carcinoma.

V and J are TRBV30 and TRBJ1-3; TRBD1 matches 7 bases. The trim removed 2 bases at V and 5 bases at J, leaving 27 bases unmatched. Germline-derived CDR1 and CDR2 are GTSNPN and SVGIG (reference sequence). The CDR3 has 21 amino acids. CDR3 region: CAWSQFAMDRNLPVRRNTIYF. In DNA, the CDR3 is TGTGCCTGGAGTCAGTTCGCCATGGACAGGAACTTGCCCGTTAGGAGAAACACCATATATTTT.

This clone has more than one count but fewer than ten. This CDR3 is CASSNPRWGSNQPQHF. The DNA for the CDR3 is TGTGCCAGTAGCAATCCCAGGTGGGGTAGCAATCAGCCCCAGCATTTT. This chain links TRBV19 with TRBJ1-5; D is unclear. V was pared by 6 bases and J by 0 bases, with 15 bases between. Germline values: CDR1 LNHDA, CDR2 SQIVND (reference sequence). CDR3 length: 16 amino acids.

This chain links TRBV7-9 with TRBJ1-1, with 9 bases identical to TRBD1. CDR3 length equals 15 residues. Germline lookup yields CDR1 SEHNR and CDR2 FQNEAQ (reference sequence). After removal of 5 bases from V and 3 bases from J, the junction contained 7 bases not matched to a gene. The CDR3 DNA is TGTGCCAGCAGCACAGGACAGGGGTGGGACACTGAAGCTTTCTTT. It translates to CASSTGQGWDTEAFF.

The rearrangement uses TRBV19 and TRBJ2-1; 11 bases match TRBD2. The V gene's germline CDR1 is LNHDA and CDR2 SQIVND (reference sequence). The CDR3 is 19 residues long. With V trimmed by 3 bases and J by 0 bases, 10 bases remained unmatched. The CDR3: CASSMRPTSGESSYNEQFF. The CDR3 region has the DNA TGTGCCAGTAGTATGAGACCGACTAGCGGGGAGAGCTCCTACAATGAGCAGTTCTTC.

The rearrangement joins TRBV18 to TRBJ2-7, with 9 bases identical to TRBD2. V shed 6 bases and J 3 bases; nucleotides not matched to a gene: 9. Germline CDR1 KGHSH, CDR2 LQKENI. CDR3 length: 15 residues. This CDR3 is CASSRSGGRNYEQYF. The CDR3, as DNA: TGTGCCAGCTCGCGAAGCGGGGGGAGAAACTACGAGCAGTACTTC.

This clone was detected a few times. The chain is built from TRBV19 and TRBJ1-5, with D possibly matching TRBD1 (6 bases). This CDR3 contains 19 residues. Germline V gives CDR1 LNHDA, CDR2 SQIVND (reference sequence). The germline V and J ends were trimmed by 3 bases and 2 bases, with 23 bases remaining between them. The CDR3: CASSIRGPVGEGGNQPQHF. The CDR3 DNA follows: TGTGCCAGTAGTATCCGTGGGCCAGTAGGGGAGGGGGGCAATCAGCCCCAGCATTTT.

This chain uses TRBV11-1 with TRBJ2-1; 8 bases align to TRBD2. Germline V CDR1 and CDR2: SGHAT, FQDESV (reference sequence). J lost 9 bases, V lost 0 bases, and 10 bases had no gene match. The CDR3 spans 16 residues. CDR3 loop: CASSLALAGPTGEQFF. As DNA, the CDR3 is TGTGCCAGCAGCTTAGCGCTAGCGGGTCCTACAGGTGAGCAGTTCTTC. Combining the CDR3 with reference TRBV11-1 and TRBJ2-1 gives the whole variable domain EAEVAQSPRYKITEKSQAVAFWCDPISGHATLYWYRQILGQGPELLVQFQDESVVDDSQLPKDRFSAERLKGVDSTLKIQPAELGDSAMYLCASSLALAGPTGEQFFGPGTRLTVL.

This chain joins TRBV6-5 and TRBJ1-2; 7 nucleotides line up with TRBD1. The CDR3 totals 15 residues. CDR1 is MNHEY, CDR2 SVGAGI, per germline. V trimming: 6 bases; J trimming: 3 bases; junction bases outside the gene matches: 10. CDR3 nucleotides: TGTGCCAGCAGCCCCGACAGGGTCGCTCACTATGGCTACACCTTC. Translating gives CASSPDRVAHYGYTF.

This clone was observed a few times. The CDR3 is CASSPEGSDEQFF. The CDR3 bases are TGTGCCAGCAGCCCGGAGGGTTCGGATGAGCAGTTCTTC. This chain links TRBV7-7 with TRBJ2-1; possible D gene TRBD2, 6 bases. Germline V gives CDR1 SSHAT, CDR2 FNYEAQ (reference sequence). This CDR3 comprises 13 residues. V was cut by 5 bases and J by 8 bases, with 13 bases left in between.

The gene calls are TRBV7-2 and TRBJ1-2; D possibly corresponds to TRBD1 (6 bases). CDR1 SGHTA and CDR2 FQGNSA come from the germline V gene. Deletions cut 5 bases from V and 8 bases from J, with 21 bases between. The CDR3 length is 15 residues. The CDR3: CASSLNWGAAGGYTF. Written as DNA, the CDR3 is TGTGCCAGCAGCCTGAACTGGGGGGCTGCGGGCGGCTACACCTTC.

The CDR3 DNA reads as TGTGCCAGCAGTTTATGGTCCGACAGTGAGCAGTTCTTC. Protein: CASSLWSDSEQFF. V usage is TRBV28 and J usage is TRBJ2-1; D may be TRBD1 (5 bases). V was cut by 0 bases and J by 9 bases, with 9 bases left in between. Germline CDR1 MDHEN, CDR2 SYDVKM. The CDR3 contains 13 residues.

The chain recombines TRBV13 with TRBJ1-2; 11 positions match TRBD1. CDR3 length equals 16 residues. The germline V gene encodes CDR1 PRHDT and CDR2 FYEKMQ (reference sequence). The junction had 6 bases not matched to a gene; V was cut back by 2 bases and J by 4 bases. As DNA, the CDR3 is TGTGCCAGCAGCTTAAAGGGACAGGGGGTTTTCTATGGCTACACCTTC. It specifies CASSLKGQGVFYGYTF.

This clone was seen only a few times. This chain links TRBV19 with TRBJ2-1; D is perhaps TRBD2 (6 bases). Germline-derived CDR1 and CDR2 are LNHDA and SQIVND (reference sequence). V was trimmed by 6 bases and J by 9 bases, leaving 27 bases between them. The CDR3 totals 17 residues. The CDR3 sequence: CASSTGHVAGGMGEQFF. CDR3 nucleotides: TGTGCCAGTAGCACCGGCCACGTGGCAGGCGGGATGGGTGAGCAGTTCTTC.

V gene TRBV25-1 combines with J gene TRBJ2-2; D remains unclear. Trimming left V 4 bases short and J 5 bases short, with 2 bases between. Germline CDR1 MGHDK, CDR2 SYGVNS. The CDR3 loop spans 11 amino acids. In nucleotides, the CDR3 is TGTGCCAGCAGTGCGACCGGGGAGCTGTTTTTT. It translates to CASSATGELFF.

This chain uses TRBV28 with TRBJ2-7, with D possibly TRBD2 on 6 matching bases. This CDR3 is built from 15 residues. V dropped 4 bases and J dropped 2 bases, with 15 bases sitting between them. Germline V lookup: CDR1 MDHEN, CDR2 SYDVKM. The CDR3 loop reads CASSSWGGAAYEQYF. The CDR3 DNA sequence: TGTGCCAGCAGTTCCTGGGGCGGGGCCGCCTACGAGCAGTACTTC.

This chain uses TRBV5-6 with TRBJ2-7, with TRBD1 as a possible D gene (7 bases). From germline, CDR1 is SGHDT and CDR2 YYEEEE. The CDR3 totals 17 residues. The V end lost 0 bases, the J end lost 6 bases, and 22 bases lay between the germline ends. The CDR3 DNA follows: TGTGCCAGCAGCTTGGGATCCGGGGGACAGATCCTCCTCGAGCAGTACTTC. Translation: CASSLGSGGQILLEQYF.

The chain couples TRBV19 to TRBJ2-2; the D is unclear. Trimming cost V 5 bases and J 3 bases, with 10 bases left between them. There are 14 residues in the CDR3. The germline V gene encodes CDR1 LNHDA and CDR2 SQIVND (reference sequence). Here the CDR3 DNA reads TGTGCCAGTAGTCTCTCACCCCACACCGGGGAGCTGTTTTTT. Protein sequence: CASSLSPHTGELFF.

The chain joins TRBV7-9 to TRBJ2-3, with D unclear. V was trimmed by 0 bases and J by 10 bases, leaving 5 bases between them. This CDR3 spans 11 amino acids. Germline loops: CDR1 SEHNR, CDR2 FQNEAQ (reference sequence). As DNA, the CDR3 is TGTGCCAGCAGCTTAGCCCCTTCGCAGTATTTT. This translates into CASSLAPSQYF.

The V gene is TRBV7-8, the J gene TRBJ1-1, with unresolved D. The CDR3 totals 15 residues. Trimming stripped 4 bases from V and 5 bases from J, with 17 bases between. In germline, CDR1 is SGHVS, CDR2 FQNEAQ. Written as DNA, the CDR3 is TGTGCCAGCAGCTCCGGTACAAAACGGGGTACTGAAGCTTTCTTT. Protein sequence: CASSSGTKRGTEAFF.

The chain recombines TRBV5-1 with TRBJ1-1; unclear D gene. The CDR3 loop spans 14 amino acids. V was trimmed by 4 bases and J by 2 bases, leaving 12 bases between them. In germline, CDR1 is SGHRS, CDR2 YFSETQ. The CDR3 bases are TGCGCCAGCAGCCTGAATGCAGAAAACACTGAAGCTTTCTTT. Its translation is CASSLNAENTEAFF.

V and J are TRBV29-1 and TRBJ1-2, with a possible D match to TRBD1 (6 bases). Trimming cost V 4 bases and J 7 bases, with 16 bases left between them. Per the germline V gene, CDR1 is SQVTM and CDR2 is ANQGSEA. The CDR3 has 13 residues. CDR3 in amino acids: CSVVSSGARGYTF. The CDR3 DNA sequence: TGCAGCGTTGTTTCGTCAGGGGCGCGTGGCTACACCTTC.

This chain connects TRBV2 to TRBJ1-2; TRBD1 is a possible D gene (6 bases). Germline V gene sequence: CDR1 SNHLY, CDR2 FYNNEI. This CDR3 has 14 residues. V was trimmed by 5 bases and J by 6 bases, leaving 16 bases between them. The CDR3 reads CASSPLGGRDGYTF. The CDR3 region has the DNA TGTGCCAGCAGTCCCCTGGGGGGGCGGGATGGCTACACCTTC.